The 16 T cell receptor beta chains below were found in one sample sequenced in a study of T cell responses to AZD1222 COVID-19 vaccine. The data were produced by immunoSEQ multiplex PCR, yet TCRdb's version contains in-frame clones alone and is incomplete. The sample has approximately 190,000 clones; approximately 94% are singletons. The sequencing here drew on peripheral blood, taken 28 days after the second dose of the MenACWY control vaccine. These receptor sequences come from an adult who received the MenACWY meningococcal vaccine as a control.

This clone showed up just once. The rearrangement links TRBV3-1 (or the pseudogene TRBV3-2) to TRBJ2-7; TRBD2 aligns across 12 bases. Germline lookup yields CDR1 LGHDT and CDR2 YNNKEL (reference sequence). V was clipped by 4 bases and J by 5 bases; unmatched bases: 6. The CDR3 runs 15 residues. This chain's CDR3 is CASSRRTSGKDEQYF. Written as DNA, the CDR3 is TGTGCCAGCAGCCGCAGGACTAGCGGGAAGGACGAGCAGTACTTC.

The chain links TRBV5-5 to TRBJ1-1; no definite D call. Germline loops: CDR1 SGHKS, CDR2 YYEKEE (reference sequence). V was pared by 1 base and J by 6 bases, with 7 bases between. CDR3 length equals 12 residues. The CDR3 region is CASSLWQSEAFF. The DNA for the CDR3 is TGTGCCAGCAGCTTGTGGCAATCTGAAGCTTTCTTT.

About this clone: The identical CDR3 is also encoded by other nucleotide sequences in the sample. CDR3 protein: CASSPSENQPQHF. CDR3 bases: TGTGCCAGCTCACCATCAGAAAATCAGCCCCAGCATTTT. The chain has TRBV18 and TRBJ1-5; no firm D call. The V gene's germline CDR1 is KGHSH and CDR2 LQKENI. With 2 bases removed from V and 4 bases from J, the gap between germline ends came to 6 bases. This CDR3 is 13 amino acids long.

Only one count was recorded for this clone. The chain couples TRBV7-9 to TRBJ2-7; 9 bases map to TRBD1. This CDR3 contains 16 residues. V trimming: 3 bases; J trimming: 1 base; junction bases outside the gene matches: 7. Germline CDR1 and CDR2: SEHNR and FQNEAQ (reference sequence). CDR3 bases: TGTGCCAGCAGCTTCCTCCGGACAGGGGCATCCTACGAGCAGTACTTC. This gives the protein CASSFLRTGASYEQYF.

CDR3 protein: CASSLDPTGRRNEQYF. In nucleotides, the CDR3 is TGTGCCAGCAGCTTAGACCCGACAGGGAGGCGCAACGAGCAGTACTTC. The chain employs TRBV11-3 and TRBJ2-7; TRBD1 is a possible D gene (7 bases). Trimming removed 0 bases from V and 5 bases from J, with 17 bases in between. The length of the CDR3 is 16 residues. Germline CDR1 is SGHNT and CDR2 is YENEEA.

This chain joins TRBV2 and TRBJ2-5; unclear D gene. Trimming pared 7 bases from V and 4 bases from J, leaving 7 bases between. The CDR3 spans 11 residues. Germline V gene sequence: CDR1 SNHLY, CDR2 FYNNEI. The CDR3 region is CASMTTETQYF. The CDR3 nucleotides are TGTGCCAGCATGACAACAGAGACCCAGTACTTC.

The genes are TRBV19 and TRBJ2-7; D uncertain. V lost 2 bases, J lost 2 bases, and 13 bases lay in between. The CDR3 is 15 amino acids. The germline CDR1 and CDR2 sequences are LNHDA and SQIVND (reference sequence). The DNA for the CDR3 is TGTGCCAGTAGTATAATTGGCAGTCCCACCTACGAGCAGTACTTC. It translates to CASSIIGSPTYEQYF.

The chain employs TRBV28 and TRBJ1-2, with TRBD1 as a possible D gene (6 bases). V was trimmed by 6 bases and J by 2 bases, leaving 19 bases between them. This CDR3 region has 16 residues. Per the germline V gene, CDR1 is MDHEN and CDR2 is SYDVKM. CDR3 in DNA: TGTGCCAGCAGCCCTGGAGGGGGAGGTGGAAACTATGGCTACACCTTC. Translation gives CASSPGGGGGNYGYTF.

The chain has TRBV4-2 and TRBJ1-1; a weak D match, TRBD1 (5 bases). Per the germline V gene, CDR1 is LGHNA and CDR2 is YNFKEQ. V was cut by 0 bases and J by 6 bases, with 8 bases left in between. The CDR3 contains 13 residues. DNA of the CDR3: TGTGCCAGCAGCCAAGACCGGGGGGCTGAAGCTTTCTTT. Protein product: CASSQDRGAEAFF.

The V and J genes are TRBV5-1 and TRBJ1-6; D uncertain. The CDR3 consists of 14 residues. The germline gives CDR1 SGHRS, CDR2 YFSETQ. The V gene lost 0 bases and the J gene lost 10 bases, with 11 bases spanning the gap. The CDR3 loop reads CASSLAGATSPLHF. DNA of the CDR3: TGCGCCAGCAGCTTGGCGGGCGCGACGTCACCCCTCCACTTT.

This clone is a singleton in its sample. The J gene is TRBJ2-6, the V gene TRBV5-1; TRBD2 aligns across 11 bases. V was clipped by 0 bases and J by 1 base; unmatched bases: 0. This CDR3 has 17 residues. The V gene's germline CDR1 is SGHRS and CDR2 YFSETQ. The chain's CDR3 is CASSLGLAGSGANVLTF. The CDR3, as DNA: TGCGCCAGCAGCTTGGGACTAGCGGGGTCTGGGGCCAACGTCCTGACTTTC.

This clone was counted a few times. The V gene is TRBV6-4, the J gene TRBJ2-7; TRBD2 matches at 9 bases. After removal of 4 bases from V and 4 bases from J, the junction contained 8 bases not matched to a gene. The CDR3 runs 15 residues. Germline V gives CDR1 MRHNA, CDR2 SNTAGT. In DNA, the CDR3 is TGTGCCAGCAGTGTCTCAGCGGGAGGACGGTACGAGCAGTACTTC. Translating it yields CASSVSAGGRYEQYF.

V is TRBV6-6 and J is TRBJ1-1; TRBD1 matches at 7 bases. There are 13 residues in the CDR3. The germline CDR1 and CDR2 sequences are MNHNY and SVGAGI (reference sequence). Trimming cost V 4 bases and J 11 bases; bases outside gene matches: 10. The CDR3 loop reads CASSSGQVPRAFF. Here the CDR3 DNA reads TGTGCCAGCAGTTCTGGACAGGTCCCAAGGGCTTTCTTT.

The V call is TRBV19, the J call TRBJ2-6; D ambiguous. This CDR3 is 15 amino acids long. CDR1 and CDR2 (germline): LNHDA, SQIVND (reference sequence). V lost 7 bases to trimming and J lost 2 bases, with 12 bases between them. The CDR3 DNA reads as TGTGCCAGTACCCCGGCGGATCCTGGGGCCAACGTCCTGACTTTC. Translation: CASTPADPGANVLTF.

The chain uses TRBV6-4 and TRBJ2-5, with 8 bases that match TRBD1. In germline, CDR1 is MRHNA, CDR2 SNTAGT. This CDR3 is 17 amino acids long. After removal of 2 bases from V and 5 bases from J, the junction contained 13 bases not matched to a gene. The CDR3 DNA reads TGTGCCAGCAGTGACCCCGGACAGGGAGAAGTAGGGGAGACCCAGTACTTC. This encodes CASSDPGQGEVGETQYF.

The J gene is TRBJ1-2, the V gene TRBV24-1, with 11 nucleotides matching TRBD1. Germline CDR1 reads KGHDR; CDR2 reads SFDVKD. V shed 4 bases, J shed 3 bases, and the junction held 3 bases outside the gene matches. The CDR3 length is 15 residues. This CDR3 is CATSEPGQGDYGYTF. Written as DNA, the CDR3 is TGTGCCACCAGTGAGCCGGGACAGGGGGACTATGGCTACACCTTC.